This T cell receptor (beta chain) was found in a study of blood T cells in healthy people across ages. Investigators took roughly 9.5 milliliters of peripheral blood from every donor. A second roughly 6 to 12 cycle PCR used barcoded and J-beta primers. TCRdb used MiXCR to reprocess the 5' RACE reads, holding one entry per CDR3 protein. The repertoire consists of under 800,000 distinct CDR3 sequences, with 20% to 25% occurring once and the leading ten covering roughly 3.6%. This CDR3 has 13 residues. Trimming cost V 6 bases and J 4 bases; bases outside gene matches: 5. This clonotype has more than one count but fewer than ten.

Sequencing was done on a sample of blood. This receptor was obtained from a man aged 70-80 years in good health. This chain links TRBV12-3 or TRBV12-4 with TRBJ1-2; 7 positions match TRBD1. CDR3 nucleotide sequence: TGTGCCAGCAGACCGACAGGGCTCTATGGCTACACCTTC. Translated, it gives CASRPTGLYGYTF.